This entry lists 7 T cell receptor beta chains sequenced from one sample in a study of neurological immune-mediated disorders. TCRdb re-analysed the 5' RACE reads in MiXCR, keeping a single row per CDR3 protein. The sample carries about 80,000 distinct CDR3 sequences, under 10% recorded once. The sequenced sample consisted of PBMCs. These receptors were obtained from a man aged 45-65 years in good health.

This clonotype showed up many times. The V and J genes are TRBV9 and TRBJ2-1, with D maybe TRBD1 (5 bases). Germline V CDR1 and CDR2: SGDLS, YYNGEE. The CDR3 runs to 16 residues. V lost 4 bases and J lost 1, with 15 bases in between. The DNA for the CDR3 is TGTGCCAGCAGCCAGGGTAGTCCCCTATCCTACAATGAGCAGTTCTTC. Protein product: CASSQGSPLSYNEQFF.

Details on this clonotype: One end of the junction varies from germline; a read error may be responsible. The CDR3 sequence is CASSLAGSDYTF. The CDR3 DNA reads TGTGCAAGCAGCTTAGCGGGGTCTGACTACACCTTC. V gene TRBV7-9 combines with J gene TRBJ1-2; no definite D call. The CDR3 is 12 residues long. Germline V lookup: CDR1 SEHNR, CDR2 FQNEAQ (reference sequence).

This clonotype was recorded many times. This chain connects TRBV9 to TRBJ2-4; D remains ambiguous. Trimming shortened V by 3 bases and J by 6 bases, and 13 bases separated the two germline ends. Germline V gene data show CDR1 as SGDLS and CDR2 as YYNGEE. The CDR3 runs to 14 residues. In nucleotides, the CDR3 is TGTGCCAGCAGCGCGGTTGAGTGGGGAAACATTCAGTACTTC. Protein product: CASSAVEWGNIQYF.

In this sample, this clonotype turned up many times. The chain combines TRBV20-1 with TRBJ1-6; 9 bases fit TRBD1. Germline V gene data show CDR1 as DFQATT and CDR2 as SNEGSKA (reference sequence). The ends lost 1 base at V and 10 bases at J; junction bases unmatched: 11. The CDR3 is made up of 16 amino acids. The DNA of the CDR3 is TGCAGTGCTAGAGCCGGGGGGACAGGGTTGGGCTCACCCCTCCACTTT. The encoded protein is CSARAGGTGLGSPLHF.

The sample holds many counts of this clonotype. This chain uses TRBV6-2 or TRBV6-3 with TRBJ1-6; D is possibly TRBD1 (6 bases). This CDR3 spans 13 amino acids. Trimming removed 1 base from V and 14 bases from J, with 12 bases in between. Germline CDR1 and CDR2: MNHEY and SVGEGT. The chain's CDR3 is CASSYYRDFSLHF. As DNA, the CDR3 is TGTGCCAGCAGTTACTACAGGGACTTCTCCCTCCACTTT.

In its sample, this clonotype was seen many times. This CDR3 is CAGGPPGRDTQYF. As DNA, the CDR3 is TGTGCAGGCGGGCCCCCAGGCCGAGATACGCAGTATTTT. The rearrangement joins TRBV2 to TRBJ2-3, with D possibly matching TRBD2 (5 bases). The germline V gene encodes CDR1 SNHLY and CDR2 FYNNEI. The CDR3 loop spans 13 amino acids.

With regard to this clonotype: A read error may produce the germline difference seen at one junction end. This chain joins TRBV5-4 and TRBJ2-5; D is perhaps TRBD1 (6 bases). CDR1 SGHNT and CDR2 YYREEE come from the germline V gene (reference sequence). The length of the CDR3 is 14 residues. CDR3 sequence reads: CARSPQGVQETQHF. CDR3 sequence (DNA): TGTGCCAGGAGCCCACAGGGAGTTCAAGAGACCCAGCACTTC. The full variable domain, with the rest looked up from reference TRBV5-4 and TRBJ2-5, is ETGVTQSPTHLIKTRGQQVTLRCSSQSGHNTVSWYQQALGQGPQFIFQYYREEENGRGNFPPRFSGLQFPNYSSELNVNALELDDSALYLCARSPQGVQETQHFGPGTRLLVL.